Listed below are T cell receptor beta chains from one sample, sequenced in a study of blood T cell repertoires in COVID-19. Clones were read by immunoSEQ multiplex PCR, and TCRdb kept only the in-frame ones, dropping some. The sample consists of 250,000 to 350,000 clones, about 89% of them appearing once. Input material: PBMCs or T cells enriched from blood (not recorded which). The receptors here all came from a woman in her twenties or thirties who had recovered from COVID-19. Both conserved end residues are part of each CDR3. A D gene is named only where the DNA matches it firmly. Expanded clones get a size class; other rows say once, few or many, or leave the size out.

CDR3 length	D gene	V gene	clone size	J gene	CDR3 protein	CDR3 DNA
13	.	TRBV3-1/TRBV3-2	.	TRBJ1-2	CASSHEGDYGYTF	TGTGCCAGCAGCCACGAGGGAGACTATGGCTACACCTTC
13	TRBD1	TRBV19	.	TRBJ1-3	CASSGQAGNTIYF	TGTGCCAGTAGTGGACAGGCCGGAAACACCATATATTTT
17	.	TRBV6-6	few	TRBJ2-6	CASSRPRGPTGANVLTF	TGTGCCAGCAGTCGCCCCAGAGGGCCCACTGGGGCCAACGTCCTGACTTTC
15	.	TRBV27	.	TRBJ2-7	CASSRGAGASYEQYF	TGTGCCAGCAGCCGGGGCGCGGGGGCCTCCTACGAGCAGTACTTC
13	.	TRBV7-9	.	TRBJ1-2	CASSPGQLYGYTF	TGTGCCAGCAGCCCCGGACAGCTTTATGGCTACACCTTC
15	TRBD2	TRBV3-1/TRBV3-2	.	TRBJ2-7	CASSQGTSGSYEQYF	TGTGCCAGCAGCCAGGGGACTAGCGGATCCTACGAGCAGTACTTC
15	.	TRBV20-1	.	TRBJ1-5	CSASLGGAMDQPQHF	TGCAGTGCTAGTCTAGGAGGTGCGATGGATCAGCCCCAGCATTTT
15	.	TRBV6-2/TRBV6-3	.	TRBJ2-5	CASSPRRGGRETQYF	TGTGCCAGCAGCCCGAGGAGGGGGGGCCGGGAGACCCAGTACTTC
10	.	TRBV29-1	.	TRBJ1-2	CSVNSYGYTF	TGCAGCGTCAATAGTTATGGCTACACCTTC
15	.	TRBV27	.	TRBJ2-7	CASSLSSGALGEQYF	TGTGCCAGCAGTTTATCGTCTGGGGCACTCGGCGAGCAGTACTTC
15	TRBD1	TRBV2	.	TRBJ2-5	CASSEDQGGAETQYF	TGTGCCAGCAGTGAAGATCAAGGGGGCGCGGAGACCCAGTACTTC
14	.	TRBV5-1	many	TRBJ1-1	CASSSSGVGTEAFF	TGCGCCAGCAGCTCATCAGGGGTCGGCACTGAAGCTTTCTTT
14	.	TRBV30	.	TRBJ1-2	CAWTPGPGGYGYTF	TGTGCCTGGACCCCGGGACCGGGGGGCTATGGCTACACCTTC
14	.	TRBV28	.	TRBJ2-7	CASSFRQAPYEQYF	TGTGCCAGCAGTTTTAGACAGGCGCCCTACGAGCAGTACTTC
14	TRBD1	TRBV5-4	.	TRBJ1-2	CASSVSGQGYGYTF	TGTGCCAGCAGCGTGTCCGGACAGGGCTATGGCTACACCTTC
11	.	TRBV24-1	once	TRBJ2-1	CATSDINEQFF	TGTGCCACCAGTGACATCAATGAGCAGTTCTTC
13	TRBD1	TRBV2	.	TRBJ1-4	CASIQGYDEKLFF	TGTGCCAGCATACAGGGGTACGATGAAAAACTGTTTTTT
16	.	TRBV5-6	few	TRBJ1-3	CASSGGALDSGNTIYF	TGTGCCAGCAGCGGGGGGGCACTTGACTCTGGAAACACCATATATTTT
14	.	TRBV7-9	.	TRBJ1-6	CASSKRPGGSPLHF	TGTGCCAGCAGCAAGAGGCCGGGGGGTTCACCCCTCCACTTT
16	TRBD1	TRBV4-3	once	TRBJ1-2	CASSQEGTGVYYGYTF	TGCGCCAGCAGCCAAGAAGGGACAGGGGTTTACTATGGCTACACCTTC
14	.	TRBV14	.	TRBJ1-1	CASSPGGTYTEAFF	TGTGCCAGCAGCCCGGGGGGCACCTACACTGAAGCTTTCTTT
13	.	TRBV27	.	TRBJ1-1	CASSLTLAGEAFF	TGTGCCAGCAGTTTAACGTTGGCAGGGGAAGCTTTCTTT
14	.	TRBV15	.	TRBJ1-2	CATSRDWAGYGYTF	TGTGCCACCAGCAGAGATTGGGCGGGATATGGCTACACCTTC
17	TRBD1	TRBV4-3	once	TRBJ2-3	CASSPRIRTGLTDTQYF	TGCGCCAGCAGCCCCCGGATCCGGACAGGGCTCACAGATACGCAGTATTTT
13	TRBD1	TRBV2	.	TRBJ1-4	CASRDRNNEKLFF	TGTGCCAGTAGGGACAGAAATAATGAAAAACTGTTTTTT
16	.	TRBV7-9	.	TRBJ2-2	CASSSRDLFGTGELFF	TGTGCCAGCAGCTCACGGGACTTGTTCGGAACCGGGGAGCTGTTTTTT
14	.	TRBV18	.	TRBJ1-2	CASSPTEGVYGYTF	TGTGCCAGCTCACCAACAGAGGGGGTTTATGGCTACACCTTC
12	TRBD1	TRBV2	.	TRBJ1-2	CASSAQGSGYTF	TGTGCCAGCAGTGCACAGGGGTCTGGCTACACCTTC
15	.	TRBV7-9	.	TRBJ2-5	CASSSGQSIQETQYF	TGTGCCAGCAGCTCTGGACAGTCTATACAAGAGACCCAGTACTTC
13	TRBD1	TRBV30	.	TRBJ1-6	CACNTGGASPLHF	TGTGCCTGTAACACAGGGGGCGCTTCACCCCTCCACTTT
14	TRBD1	TRBV9	.	TRBJ1-1	CASSVGADRSEAFF	TGTGCCAGCAGCGTGGGCGCGGACAGGAGCGAAGCTTTCTTT
18	TRBD1	TRBV18	few	TRBJ1-1	CASSPGQGAIGMNTEAFF	TGTGCCAGCTCACCAGGACAGGGCGCAATTGGGATGAACACTGAAGCTTTCTTT
15	.	TRBV5-4	few	TRBJ1-1	CASSDTVGRNTEAFF	TGTGCCAGCAGCGACACGGTAGGGAGGAACACTGAAGCTTTCTTT
12	TRBD1	TRBV5-1	once	TRBJ1-1	CASSMGDREAFF	TGCGCCAGCAGTATGGGGGACAGGGAAGCTTTCTTT
13	.	TRBV10-3	.	TRBJ1-1	CAISESEPGEAFF	TGTGCCATCAGTGAATCCGAACCTGGCGAAGCTTTCTTT
14	.	TRBV7-2	.	TRBJ2-3	CASSLGGGSDTQYF	TGTGCCAGCAGCTTAGGGGGCGGATCCGATACGCAGTATTTT
16	TRBD1	TRBV10-1	.	TRBJ2-2	CASSFTSRGLTGELFF	TGCGCCAGCAGCTTCACGAGCAGGGGGTTAACCGGGGAGCTGTTTTTT
16	.	TRBV18	once	TRBJ1-3	CASSLRELGSGNTIYF	TGTGCCAGCTCACTCCGGGAGTTGGGCTCTGGAAACACCATATATTTT
15	.	TRBV2	.	TRBJ2-3	CASSTTYAGTDTQYF	TGTGCCAGCAGTACGACATACGCTGGCACAGATACGCAGTATTTT
16	.	TRBV29-1	.	TRBJ2-2	CSVAIRGTDNTGELFF	TGCAGCGTCGCAATTAGGGGGACGGACAACACCGGGGAGCTGTTTTTT
16	TRBD2	TRBV4-1	.	TRBJ2-5	CASSQDSGASVKTQYF	TGCGCCAGCAGCCAAGACAGCGGGGCGTCGGTCAAGACCCAGTACTTC
15	TRBD1	TRBV28	.	TRBJ1-4	CASSSTGTGLEKLFF	TGTGCCAGCAGTTCGACAGGGACGGGCCTTGAAAAACTGTTTTTT
14	.	TRBV19	.	TRBJ1-5	CASSIDRDNQPQHF	TGTGCCAGTAGTATAGACAGGGACAATCAGCCCCAGCATTTT
16	.	TRBV19	.	TRBJ2-3	CASSPAVRVPTDTQYF	TGTGCCAGTAGTCCCGCCGTCAGGGTCCCCACAGATACGCAGTATTTT
13	.	TRBV21-1	.	TRBJ2-7	CASSIIRDREQYF	TGTGCCAGCAGCATAATCCGGGACAGAGAGCAGTACTTC
17	.	TRBV11-2	.	TRBJ1-1	CASSRPGRGNMNTEAFF	TGTGCCAGCAGCCGACCAGGGCGGGGTAACATGAACACTGAAGCTTTCTTT